The source of this TCR beta chain is a study of T cell responses to AZD1222 COVID-19 vaccine. Study-level background: Some second doses came at about 4 weeks and others at about 12 weeks; these were pooled.

The repertoire was sequenced with immunoSEQ multiplex PCR; TCRdb's copy has only in-frame clones and lacks some. The sample has 200,000 to 300,000 clones; just over 90% are singletons. Of note for this clone: Its antigen is currently unknown.

Study-level findings and limits: Among the donors, most were white British and more were female, and clonal diversity was possibly underestimated. Only six individuals given AZD1222 were seropositive at baseline.

CDR3 length equals 15 residues. Per germline, CDR1 LNHNV and CDR2 YYDKDF (reference sequence). V lost 0 bases and J 5 bases, leaving 8 bases between the germline ends. Sequenced material: peripheral blood, taken on day 0 of AZD1222 vaccination. J is TRBJ1-6 and V is TRBV15; TRBD1 is a possible D gene (6 bases). This receptor was obtained from an adult in good health. The CDR3 loop reads CATSRDRTDNSPLHF. The CDR3, as DNA: TGTGCCACCAGCAGAGATAGGACAGATAATTCACCCCTCCACTTT. The full variable domain, its missing parts supplied by reference TRBV15 and TRBJ1-6, is DAMVIQNPRYQVTQFGKPVTLSCSQTLNHNVMYWYQQKSSQAPKLLFHYYDKDFNNEADTPDNFQSRRPNTSFCFLDIRSPGLGDTAMYLCATSRDRTDNSPLHFGNGTRLTVT.